A selection of T cell receptor beta chains follows, all from one sample in a study of T cell repertoires in cytomegalovirus infection. TCRdb recomputed calls from the reads with MiXCR, one row per CDR3 protein. The table has about 260,000 distinct CDR3 sequences, 12% to 15% seen once. The sample taken for sequencing was PBMCs. These receptors were taken from a human donor in good health (CMV status not recorded). Some clones in this sample may be carry-over from other donors' samples. CDR3s include the opening cysteine and the closing phenylalanine or tryptophan. D genes are given only for firm matches. Only some rows state a clone size, as once, few, many or a class for expanded clones.

v_gene	j_gene	abundance	d_gene	CDR3nt	CDR3aa
TRBV12-3/TRBV12-4	TRBJ2-7	many	.	TGTGCCAGCAGTCCACAGGGTAGTGGGAACGAGCAGTACTTC	CASSPQGSGNEQYF
TRBV29-1	TRBJ2-2	.	TRBD2	TGCAGCGTAGACACCGGGACTAGCGGGAGGGCCCAAGACACCGGGGAGCTGTTTTTT	CSVDTGTSGRAQDTGELFF
TRBV5-6	TRBJ2-4	.	.	TGTGCCAGCAGCTTAGGGGCGGGCGAAAACATTCAGTACTTC	CASSLGAGENIQYF
TRBV7-3	TRBJ2-1	.	.	TGTGCCAGCATCTCCCTCCCTGGGTACAATGAGCAGTTCTTC	CASISLPGYNEQFF
TRBV5-1	TRBJ2-7	.	TRBD1	TGCGCCAGCAGCCCCTCTGAGTGGGTCAGGGGGCGACGCAACGAGCAGTACTTC	CASSPSEWVRGRRNEQYF
TRBV2	TRBJ1-2	.	TRBD1	TGTGCCAGCGGGACAGGGAACTATGGCTACACCTTC	CASGTGNYGYTF
TRBV7-9	TRBJ1-1	.	.	TGTGCCAGCAGCCCCTCCTCAGGGGCGGACACTGAAGCTTTCTTT	CASSPSSGADTEAFF
TRBV6-2/TRBV6-3	TRBJ2-1	.	TRBD1	TGTGCCAGCAGTAACCCCGGGACAGGGGATTCGCATGAGCAGTTCTTC	CASSNPGTGDSHEQFF
TRBV28	TRBJ2-3	few	.	TGTGCCAGCAGTTTCTCCCGGACATCTGGCACAGATACGCAGTATTTT	CASSFSRTSGTDTQYF
TRBV11-2	TRBJ2-3	.	TRBD2	TGTGCCAGCAGCTTAGCGGGGGGTTCGATCCCCACAGATACGCAGTATTTT	CASSLAGGSIPTDTQYF
TRBV6-5	TRBJ1-6	.	.	TGTGCCAGCAGTTTCAGAGGGGCTAATTCACCCCTCCACTTT	CASSFRGANSPLHF
TRBV6-2/TRBV6-3	TRBJ2-2	many	.	TGTGCCAGCATGAGAATAGATTCTACCGGGGAGCTGTTTTTT	CASMRIDSTGELFF
TRBV7-9	TRBJ1-5	many	.	TGTGCCAGCAGCTTCGGGGGCTTGAGCAATCAGCCCCAGCATTTT	CASSFGGLSNQPQHF
TRBV12-3/TRBV12-4	TRBJ2-5	.	.	TGTGCCAGCAAAGGTCCCGGGGGTGGCGAGACCCAGTACTTC	CASKGPGGGETQYF
TRBV14	TRBJ2-7	few	.	TGTGCCAGCAGCAGAAGCGGGGGACAGGTTCTATACGAGCAGTACTTC	CASSRSGGQVLYEQYF
TRBV14	TRBJ2-1	.	.	TGTGCCAGCAGCCGGAGTTCCTATGAGCAGTTCTTC	CASSRSSYEQFF
TRBV28	TRBJ2-1	few	.	TGTGCCAGCAGTTTAGTCAGAAGCAATGAGCAGTTCTTC	CASSLVRSNEQFF
TRBV19	TRBJ1-1	few	TRBD1	TGTGCCAGTAAGGACCGTCCACAGGGGTCGAACACTGAAGCTTTCTTT	CASKDRPQGSNTEAFF
TRBV20-1	TRBJ1-3	.	TRBD1	TGCAGTGCTCCTGATAGACAGGGCAGCTCTGGAAACACCATATATTTT	CSAPDRQGSSGNTIYF
TRBV12-3/TRBV12-4	TRBJ2-7	many	.	TGTGCCAGCAGCAGGGGATCCTACGAGCAGTACTTC	CASSRGSYEQYF
TRBV20-1	TRBJ1-5	.	.	TGCAGTGCTAGACCCGGGACAACCTATAGCAATCAGCCCCAGCATTTT	CSARPGTTYSNQPQHF
TRBV6-1	TRBJ1-5	few	.	TGTGCCAGCAGTGATTGGCAGTCTAGCAATCAGCCCCAGCATTTT	CASSDWQSSNQPQHF
TRBV2	TRBJ2-7	few	.	TGTGCCAGCAGTGATTTGGGCTACGAGCAGTACTTC	CASSDLGYEQYF
TRBV12-3/TRBV12-4	TRBJ2-3	many	.	TGTGCCAGCAGTTGGGGACGGAACACAGATACGCAGTATTTT	CASSWGRNTDTQYF
TRBV20-1	TRBJ2-3	.	.	TGCAGTGCAAGACAGTGGATCGCAGATACGCAGTATTTT	CSARQWIADTQYF
TRBV29-1	TRBJ2-6	few	TRBD1	TGCAGCGTTGTGGCGGGACAGGGGAACTCTGGGGCCAACGTCCTGACTTTC	CSVVAGQGNSGANVLTF
TRBV7-2	TRBJ2-2	.	TRBD1	TGTGCCAGCTGCCTCGAAAGGGGGCTAAACGGGGAGCTGTTTTTT	CASCLERGLNGELFF
TRBV12-3/TRBV12-4	TRBJ2-2	many	TRBD2	TGTGCCAGCAGTTCCGGGGGGGCATTCACCGGGGAGCTGTTTTTT	CASSSGGAFTGELFF
TRBV7-6	TRBJ2-1	many	.	TGTGCCAGCAGCCCCAGGAGGGACAGCTCCTACAATGAGCAGTTCTTC	CASSPRRDSSYNEQFF
TRBV7-2	TRBJ2-2	.	TRBD2	TGTGCCAGCGTGGAGCGGGGGTCGAACACCGGGGAGCTGTTTTTT	CASVERGSNTGELFF
TRBV7-6	TRBJ2-1	many	.	TGTGCCAGCAGCAAGTCGCAAGAGGGTGAGCAGTTCTTC	CASSKSQEGEQFF
TRBV6-4	TRBJ1-2	many	TRBD1	TGTGCCAGCAGTGAGGGGGCAGGGGGAGATGGCTACACCTTC	CASSEGAGGDGYTF
TRBV20-1	TRBJ2-3	few	.	TGCAGTGCGGAGACAAGCACAGATACGCAGTATTTT	CSAETSTDTQYF
TRBV20-1	TRBJ2-5	few	TRBD2	TGCAGTATGATCCACGGCGGGAGTGGAGAGACCCAGTACTTC	CSMIHGGSGETQYF
TRBV7-9	TRBJ2-7	many	TRBD1	TGTGCCAGCAGTTTGCCGTCGGGACAGCCCTACGAGCAGTACTTC	CASSLPSGQPYEQYF
TRBV7-2	TRBJ2-1	many	TRBD2	TGTGCCAGCAGCTTAGTGGCATCTAGCGGCAATGAGCAGTTCTTC	CASSLVASSGNEQFF
TRBV29-1	TRBJ2-2	many	TRBD2	TGCAGCGTCACTAGCGGCACGAACACCGGGGAGCTGTTTTTT	CSVTSGTNTGELFF
TRBV20-1	TRBJ1-3	.	.	TGCAGTGCCAGCAAGGGACTAACCTCTGGAAACACCATATATTTT	CSASKGLTSGNTIYF
TRBV11-1	TRBJ2-1	many	TRBD1	TGTGCCAGCAGCTTAAAACCAGGGGGTCAGTTCTTC	CASSLKPGGQFF
TRBV6-2/TRBV6-3	TRBJ1-1	many	.	TGTGCCAGCAGTTACTTCAGGGCGGGGACTGAAGCTTTCTTT	CASSYFRAGTEAFF
TRBV20-1	TRBJ2-6	.	.	TGCAGTGCTACGCTCTCTGGGGCCAACGTCCTGACTTTC	CSATLSGANVLTF
TRBV20-1	TRBJ2-1	many	.	TGCAGTGCTGGTGATCCCGGGACATCGTACAATGAGCAGTTCTTC	CSAGDPGTSYNEQFF
TRBV28	TRBJ1-6	.	.	TGTGCCAGCAGTGGGGACATCTCCTATAATTCACCCCTCCACTTT	CASSGDISYNSPLHF
TRBV29-1	TRBJ2-7	.	.	TGCAGCGTCGGGGGAATGGATTACGAGCAGTACTTC	CSVGGMDYEQYF
TRBV28	TRBJ2-4	many	.	TGTGCCAGCAGGTATCAGGGGTCCGACATTCAGTACTTC	CASRYQGSDIQYF